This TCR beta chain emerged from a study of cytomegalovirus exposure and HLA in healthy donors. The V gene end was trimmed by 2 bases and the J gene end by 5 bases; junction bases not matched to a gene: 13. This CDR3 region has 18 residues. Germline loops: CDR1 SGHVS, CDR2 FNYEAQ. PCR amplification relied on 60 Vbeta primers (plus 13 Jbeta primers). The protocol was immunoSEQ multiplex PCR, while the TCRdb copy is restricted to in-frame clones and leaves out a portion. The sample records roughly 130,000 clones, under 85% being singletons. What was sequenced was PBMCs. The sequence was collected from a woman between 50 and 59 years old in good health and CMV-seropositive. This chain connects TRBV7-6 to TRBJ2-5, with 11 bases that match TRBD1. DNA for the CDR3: TGTGCCAGCAGCTTATTAAGAGGGACAGGGGGTGTTGGTGAGACCCAGTACTTC. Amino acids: CASSLLRGTGGVGETQYF.